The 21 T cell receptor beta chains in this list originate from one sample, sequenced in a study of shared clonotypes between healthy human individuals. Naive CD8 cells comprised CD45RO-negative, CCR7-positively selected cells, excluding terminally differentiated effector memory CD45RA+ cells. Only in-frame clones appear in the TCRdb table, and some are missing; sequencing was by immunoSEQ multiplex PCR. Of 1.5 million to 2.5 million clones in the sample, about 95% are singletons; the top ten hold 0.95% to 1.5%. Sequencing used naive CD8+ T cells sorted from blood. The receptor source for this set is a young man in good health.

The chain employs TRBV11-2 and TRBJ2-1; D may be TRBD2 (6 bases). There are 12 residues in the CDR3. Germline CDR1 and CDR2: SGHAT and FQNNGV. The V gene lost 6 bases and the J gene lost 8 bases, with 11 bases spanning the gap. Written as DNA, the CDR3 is TGTGCCAGCAGTCTAGGGGAGGATGAGCAGTTCTTC. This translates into CASSLGEDEQFF.

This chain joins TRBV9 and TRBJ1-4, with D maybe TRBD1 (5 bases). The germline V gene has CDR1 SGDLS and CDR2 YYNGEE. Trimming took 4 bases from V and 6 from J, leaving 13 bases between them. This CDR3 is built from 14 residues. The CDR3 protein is CASSPTTEDEKLFF. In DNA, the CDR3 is TGTGCCAGCAGCCCCACGACAGAAGATGAAAAACTGTTTTTT.

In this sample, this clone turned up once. CDR3 loop: CASSYDSDLMNTEAFF. CDR3 sequence (DNA): TGTGCCAGTAGTTATGACAGCGATTTAATGAACACTGAAGCTTTCTTT. The genes are TRBV19 and TRBJ1-1; a possible D gene is TRBD1 (5 bases). V was clipped by 5 bases and J by 0 bases, with 16 bases between them. CDR1 and CDR2 from the germline V gene are LNHDA and SQIVND (reference sequence). The CDR3 has 16 amino acids.

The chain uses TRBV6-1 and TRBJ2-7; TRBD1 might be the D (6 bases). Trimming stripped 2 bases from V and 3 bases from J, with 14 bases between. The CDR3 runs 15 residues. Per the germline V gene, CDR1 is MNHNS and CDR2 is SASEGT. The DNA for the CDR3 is TGTGCCAGCAGTGAATTGACAGGCAATTTCTACGAGCAGTACTTC. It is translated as CASSELTGNFYEQYF.

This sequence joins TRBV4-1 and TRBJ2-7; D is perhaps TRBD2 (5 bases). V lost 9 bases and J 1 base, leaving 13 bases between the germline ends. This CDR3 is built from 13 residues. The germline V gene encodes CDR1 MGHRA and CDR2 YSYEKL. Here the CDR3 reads CASSSRGSYEQYF. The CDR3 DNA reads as TGCGCCAGTAGCTCTCGGGGATCCTACGAGCAGTACTTC.

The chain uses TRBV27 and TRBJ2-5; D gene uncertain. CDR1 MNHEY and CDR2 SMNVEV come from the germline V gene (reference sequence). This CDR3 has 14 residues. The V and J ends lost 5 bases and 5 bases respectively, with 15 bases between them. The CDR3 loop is CASSVRSGLETQYF. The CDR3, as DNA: TGTGCCAGCAGTGTTCGATCCGGGTTGGAGACCCAGTACTTC.

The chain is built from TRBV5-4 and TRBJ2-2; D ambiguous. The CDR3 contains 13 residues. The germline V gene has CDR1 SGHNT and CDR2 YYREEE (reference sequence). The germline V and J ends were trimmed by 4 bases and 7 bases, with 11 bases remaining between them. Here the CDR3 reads CASSRPPDGELFF. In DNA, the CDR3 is TGTGCCAGCAGCCGTCCGCCGGACGGGGAGCTGTTTTTT.

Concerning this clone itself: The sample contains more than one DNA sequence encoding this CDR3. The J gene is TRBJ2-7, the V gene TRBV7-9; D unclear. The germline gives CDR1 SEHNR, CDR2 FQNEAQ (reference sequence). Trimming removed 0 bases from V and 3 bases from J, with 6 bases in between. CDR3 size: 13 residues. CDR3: CASSLALSYEQYF. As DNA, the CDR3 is TGTGCCAGCAGCTTAGCGTTGAGCTACGAGCAGTACTTC.

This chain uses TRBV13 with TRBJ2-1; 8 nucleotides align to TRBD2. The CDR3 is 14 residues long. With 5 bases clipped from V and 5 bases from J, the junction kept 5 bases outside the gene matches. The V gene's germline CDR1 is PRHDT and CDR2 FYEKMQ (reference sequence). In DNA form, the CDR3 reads TGTGCCAGCAGCCAGACGGGACTAGACAATGAGCAGTTCTTC. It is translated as CASSQTGLDNEQFF.

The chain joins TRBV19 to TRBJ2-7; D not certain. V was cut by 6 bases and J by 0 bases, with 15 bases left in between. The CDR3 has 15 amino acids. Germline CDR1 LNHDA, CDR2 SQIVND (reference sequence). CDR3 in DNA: TGTGCCAGTAGCCCGAGCTTAAGGAGCTCCTACGAGCAGTACTTC. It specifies CASSPSLRSSYEQYF. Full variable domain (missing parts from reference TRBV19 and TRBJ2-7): DGGITQSPKYLFRKEGQNVTLSCEQNLNHDAMYWYRQDPGQGLRLIYYSQIVNDFQKGDIAEGYSVSREKKESFPLTVTSAQKNPTAFYLCASSPSLRSSYEQYFGPGTRLTVT.

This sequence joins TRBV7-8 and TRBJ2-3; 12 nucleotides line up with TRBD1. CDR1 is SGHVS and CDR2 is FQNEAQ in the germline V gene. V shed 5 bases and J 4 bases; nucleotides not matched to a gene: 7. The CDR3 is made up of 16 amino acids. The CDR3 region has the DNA TGTGCCAGCAGCCTTCTCGGGACAGGGGGCGCAGATACGCAGTATTTT. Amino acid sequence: CASSLLGTGGADTQYF.

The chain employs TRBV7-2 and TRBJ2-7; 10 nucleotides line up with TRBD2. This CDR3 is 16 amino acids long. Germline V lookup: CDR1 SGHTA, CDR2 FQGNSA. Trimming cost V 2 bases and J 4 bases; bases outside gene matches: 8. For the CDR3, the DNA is TGTGCCAGCAGCTTACTCACTAGCGGGGCAACTTACGAGCAGTACTTC. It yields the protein CASSLLTSGATYEQYF.

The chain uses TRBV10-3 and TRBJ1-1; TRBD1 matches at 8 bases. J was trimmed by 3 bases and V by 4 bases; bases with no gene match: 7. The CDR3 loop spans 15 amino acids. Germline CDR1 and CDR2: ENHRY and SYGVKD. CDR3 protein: CAISARGQVYTEAFF. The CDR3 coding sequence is TGTGCCATCAGTGCCAGGGGGCAGGTGTACACTGAAGCTTTCTTT.

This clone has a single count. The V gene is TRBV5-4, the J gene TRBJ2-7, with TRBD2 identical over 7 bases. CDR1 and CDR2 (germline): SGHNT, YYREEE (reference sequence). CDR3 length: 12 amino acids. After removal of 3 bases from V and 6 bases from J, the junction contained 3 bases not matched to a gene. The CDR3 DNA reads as TGTGCCAGCAGCTGGGAGGGACGCGAGCAGTACTTC. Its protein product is CASSWEGREQYF.

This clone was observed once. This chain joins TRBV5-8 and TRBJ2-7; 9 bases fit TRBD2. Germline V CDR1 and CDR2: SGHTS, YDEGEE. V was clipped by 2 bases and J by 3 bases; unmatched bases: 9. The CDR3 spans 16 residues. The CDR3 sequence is CASSLDVGLALYEQYF. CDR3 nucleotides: TGTGCCAGCAGCTTAGATGTCGGACTAGCGCTCTACGAGCAGTACTTC.

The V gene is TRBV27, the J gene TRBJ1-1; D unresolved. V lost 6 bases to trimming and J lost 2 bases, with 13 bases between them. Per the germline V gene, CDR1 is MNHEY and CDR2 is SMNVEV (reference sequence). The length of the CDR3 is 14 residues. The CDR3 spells CASRAEWENTEAFF. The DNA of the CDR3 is TGTGCCAGCAGAGCGGAGTGGGAAAACACTGAAGCTTTCTTT.

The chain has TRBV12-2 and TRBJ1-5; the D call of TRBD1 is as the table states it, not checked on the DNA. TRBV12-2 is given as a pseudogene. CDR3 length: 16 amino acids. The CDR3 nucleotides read TGTGCAAGTCGCTTAAACAGTCAGCATAGCAATCAGCCCCAGCATTTT. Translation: CASRLNSQHSNQPQHF.

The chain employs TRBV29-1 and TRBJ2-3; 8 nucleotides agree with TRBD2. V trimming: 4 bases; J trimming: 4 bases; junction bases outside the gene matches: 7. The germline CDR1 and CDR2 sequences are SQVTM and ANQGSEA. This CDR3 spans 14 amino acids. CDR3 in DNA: TGCAGCGTTGTAGCGAGCGGGAGCCCAGATACGCAGTATTTT. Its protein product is CSVVASGSPDTQYF.

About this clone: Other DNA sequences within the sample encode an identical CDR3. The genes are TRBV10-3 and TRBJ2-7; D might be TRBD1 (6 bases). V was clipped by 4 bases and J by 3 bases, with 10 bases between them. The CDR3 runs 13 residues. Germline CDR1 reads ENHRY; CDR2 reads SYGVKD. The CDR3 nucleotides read TGTGCCATCAGTGTGGACAGTAGCTACGAGCAGTACTTC. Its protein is CAISVDSSYEQYF.

CDR3 protein: CASGTSGAGTGELFF. The CDR3 DNA reads TGTGCCAGCGGCACTAGCGGGGCCGGTACCGGGGAGCTGTTTTTT. The gene calls are TRBV11-3 and TRBJ2-2; 10 bases line up with TRBD2. The CDR3 sequence is 15 residues long. Germline CDR1 is SGHNT and CDR2 is YENEEA. Trimming removed 8 bases from V and 5 bases from J; junction bases left unmatched: 8.

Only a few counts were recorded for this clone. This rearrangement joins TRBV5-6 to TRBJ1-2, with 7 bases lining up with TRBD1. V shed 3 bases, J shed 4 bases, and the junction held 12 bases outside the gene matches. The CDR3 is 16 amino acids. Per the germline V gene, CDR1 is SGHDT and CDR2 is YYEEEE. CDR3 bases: TGTGCCAGCAGCTCGACCGGGACAGAGCTATTCTATGGCTACACCTTC. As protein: CASSSTGTELFYGYTF.